These 11 T cell receptor beta chains came from one sample sequenced in a study of OX40 agonist ivuxolimab in advanced cancers. Sequenced by immunoSEQ multiplex PCR; TCRdb stores in-frame clones only, minus some. Counted here are some 90,000 clones, about nine tenths occurring once; the ten biggest clones make up around 0.3%. Sequencing was performed on CD4+ or CD8+ T cells sorted from blood, taken in a trial of the OX40 agonist ivuxolimab. These receptor sequences come from an adult with an advanced solid tumor such as melanoma, head and neck, liver or kidney cancer.

The DNA of the CDR3 is TGCGCCAGTGCTCGGGGGGATCAAACTGAAGCTTTCTTT. Its protein product is CASARGDQTEAFF. This chain connects TRBV10-2 to TRBJ1-1; tentatively, D is TRBD1 (5 bases). Germline CDR1 is WSHSY and CDR2 is SAAADI. Trimming pared 9 bases from V and 5 bases from J, leaving 16 bases between. This CDR3 region has 13 residues.

The chain joins TRBV14 to TRBJ2-5; 9 bases map to TRBD1. Germline loops: CDR1 SGHDN, CDR2 FVKESK. V lost 6 bases, J lost 4 bases, and 6 bases stayed unmatched. The CDR3 consists of 14 residues. In DNA, the CDR3 is TGTGCCAGCAGTCTTAACAGGGGGCGAGAGACCCAGTACTTC. Its translation: CASSLNRGRETQYF.

This chain connects TRBV2 to TRBJ1-3, with D perhaps TRBD1 (6 bases). Trimming cost V 6 bases and J 0 bases, with 12 bases left between them. The germline gives CDR1 SNHLY, CDR2 FYNNEI. The CDR3 has 15 amino acids. The CDR3 DNA reads as TGTGCCAGCAGGAGGGACACCTTCTCTGGAAACACCATATATTTT. Translating it yields CASRRDTFSGNTIYF.

The chain uses TRBV7-9 and TRBJ2-7, with 7 bases that match TRBD1. Germline assignment: CDR1 SEHNR and CDR2 FQNEAQ (reference sequence). Trimming removed 3 bases from V and 2 bases from J; junction bases left unmatched: 4. This CDR3 has 14 residues. CDR3 nucleotides: TGTGCCAGCAGCTTGGGACAGCAAACCTACGAGCAGTACTTC. This codes for CASSLGQQTYEQYF. Variable domain in full (rest from reference TRBV7-9 and TRBJ2-7): DTGVSQNPRHKITKRGQNVTFRCDPISEHNRLYWYRQTLGQGPEFLTYFQNEAQLEKSRLLSDRFSAERPKGSFSTLEIQRTEQGDSAMYLCASSLGQQTYEQYFGPGTRLTVT.

The rearrangement joins TRBV2 to TRBJ1-2; D uncertain. Trimming cost V 7 bases and J 5 bases, with 14 bases left between them. The CDR3 consists of 13 residues. The germline gives CDR1 SNHLY, CDR2 FYNNEI. CDR3 nucleotide sequence: TGTGCCAGCACTTTGGGAGGAGATTATGGCTACACCTTC. Amino acids: CASTLGGDYGYTF.

A few counts support this clone. This sequence joins TRBV29-1 and TRBJ2-1; 10 bases fit TRBD1. The CDR3 runs 13 residues. Germline CDR1 SQVTM, CDR2 ANQGSEA. Unmatched junction bases numbered 0, after V lost 4 bases and J lost 3 bases. DNA for the CDR3: TGCAGCGTTGGGACAGGGGGCTACAATGAGCAGTTCTTC. This encodes CSVGTGGYNEQFF.

This clone has only one observation. The V and J genes are TRBV7-3 and TRBJ1-5; the D gene is possibly TRBD1 (5 bases). V was clipped by 1 base and J by 0 bases, with 10 bases between them. CDR1 is SGHTA, CDR2 FQGTGA, per germline. There are 16 residues in the CDR3. The CDR3 spells CASSLMGPSSNQPQHF. The CDR3 DNA is TGTGCCAGCAGCTTAATGGGACCAAGTAGCAATCAGCCCCAGCATTTT.

The V and J genes are TRBV5-4 and TRBJ2-7, with D unresolved. This CDR3 has 15 amino acids. The V end lost 4 bases, the J end lost 1 base, and 15 bases lay between the germline ends. Germline V lookup: CDR1 SGHNT, CDR2 YYREEE (reference sequence). CDR3 sequence (DNA): TGTGCCAGCAGCAAAGAGTCCGGCCGGTCCTACGAGCAGTACTTC. It translates to CASSKESGRSYEQYF.

The rearrangement uses TRBV28 and TRBJ2-6, with D hard to call. The CDR3 consists of 17 residues. Germline V gives CDR1 MDHEN, CDR2 SYDVKM. V was trimmed by 4 bases and J by 0 bases, leaving 13 bases between them. CDR3 DNA: TGTGCCAGCAGTTCTCTCCCACAGCTCTCTGGGGCCAACGTCCTGACTTTC. It translates to CASSSLPQLSGANVLTF.

This chain uses TRBV6-5 with TRBJ2-7; D gene unclear. Trimming took 2 bases from V and 1 from J, leaving 9 bases between them. The germline CDR1 and CDR2 sequences are MNHEY and SVGAGI. The CDR3 loop spans 14 amino acids. In nucleotides, the CDR3 is TGTGCCAGCAGTTACACTCGATGGTCCTACGAGCAGTACTTC. It specifies CASSYTRWSYEQYF.

The V and J genes are TRBV6-1 and TRBJ1-2; TRBD1 matches at 10 bases. This CDR3 has 16 residues. With V trimmed by 4 bases and J by 3 bases, 8 bases remained unmatched. Germline loops: CDR1 MNHNS, CDR2 SASEGT. CDR3 sequence reads: CASSGQGARVDYGYTF. Here the CDR3 DNA reads TGTGCCAGCAGTGGACAGGGGGCTCGGGTAGACTATGGCTACACCTTC.